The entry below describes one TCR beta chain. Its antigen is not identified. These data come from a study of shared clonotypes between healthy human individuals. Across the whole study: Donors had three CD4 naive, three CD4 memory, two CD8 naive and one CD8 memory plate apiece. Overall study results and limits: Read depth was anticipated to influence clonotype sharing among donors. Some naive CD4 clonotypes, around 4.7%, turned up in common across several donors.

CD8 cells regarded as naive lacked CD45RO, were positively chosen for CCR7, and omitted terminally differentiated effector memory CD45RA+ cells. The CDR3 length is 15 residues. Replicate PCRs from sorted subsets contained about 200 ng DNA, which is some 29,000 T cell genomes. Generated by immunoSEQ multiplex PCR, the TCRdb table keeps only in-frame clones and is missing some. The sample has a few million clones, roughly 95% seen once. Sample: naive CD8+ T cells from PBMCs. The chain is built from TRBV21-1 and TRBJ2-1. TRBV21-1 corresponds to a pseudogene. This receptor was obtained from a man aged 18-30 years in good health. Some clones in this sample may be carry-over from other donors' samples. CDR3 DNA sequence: TGTGCCAGCATACCGGTGGGGGATTCCTACAATGAGCAGTTCTTC. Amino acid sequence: CASIPVGDSYNEQFF.